Presented here are 8 T cell receptor beta chains from one specimen sequenced in a study of cytomegalovirus exposure and HLA in healthy donors. In the PCR, 60 Vbeta and 13 Jbeta primers were used. Clones were sequenced by immunoSEQ multiplex PCR, and TCRdb holds only the in-frame ones, with some missing. The sample gives more than 70,000 clones, 76% of which show up once; less than 6% is in the top ten. The sample consisted of PBMCs. These receptors originate from a man aged 25-45 years in good health and CMV-seropositive.

In its sample, this clone was seen a few times. This chain connects TRBV2 to TRBJ2-7; D is perhaps TRBD2 (6 bases). This CDR3 is built from 11 residues. The V end was cut by 11 bases, the J end by 4 bases, with 12 bases between. The germline V gene has CDR1 SNHLY and CDR2 FYNNEI. CDR3 nucleotide sequence: TGTGCCTTTAGCCGGGGGTACGAGCAGTACTTC. Its protein is CAFSRGYEQYF.

The chain carries TRBV27 and TRBJ1-2, with D perhaps matching TRBD1 (6 bases). V lost 8 bases to trimming and J lost 4 bases, with 11 bases between them. CDR3 size: 12 residues. Germline assignment: CDR1 MNHEY and CDR2 SMNVEV (reference sequence). CDR3 sequence: CASVDRTYGYTF. CDR3 coding DNA: TGTGCCAGCGTAGACAGGACCTATGGCTACACCTTC.

The genes are TRBV30 and TRBJ2-6; 11 bases agree with TRBD1. With 1 base clipped from V and 2 bases from J, the junction kept 10 bases outside the gene matches. Per germline, CDR1 GTSNPN and CDR2 SVGIG (reference sequence). The CDR3 loop spans 19 amino acids. The CDR3 nucleotides read TGTGCCTGGAGTGCCTCGGGACAGGGGGGAAGTACTGGGGCCAACGTCCTGACTTTC. Its protein is CAWSASGQGGSTGANVLTF.

This clone was recorded once. The rearrangement uses TRBV10-3 and TRBJ2-3; TRBD2 aligns across 9 bases. The CDR3 totals 13 residues. Per germline, CDR1 ENHRY and CDR2 SYGVKD. Trimming cost V 6 bases and J 4 bases; bases outside gene matches: 2. CDR3 sequence reads: CAISLAGADTQYF. Written as DNA, the CDR3 is TGTGCCATCAGCTTAGCGGGGGCAGATACGCAGTATTTT.

CDR3 sequence: CASSFGGGPTNEKLFF. The CDR3 nucleotides read TGTGCCAGCAGCTTTGGGGGAGGCCCAACTAATGAAAAACTGTTTTTT. The chain recombines TRBV7-9 with TRBJ1-4, with a weak D call TRBD1 (5 bases). This CDR3 spans 16 amino acids. Germline assignment: CDR1 SEHNR and CDR2 FQNEAQ (reference sequence). Trimming took 3 bases from V and 0 from J, leaving 11 bases between them.

This sequence joins TRBV4-3 and TRBJ2-7, with D possibly TRBD1 on 5 matching bases. The CDR3 extends over 16 amino acids. Germline lookup yields CDR1 LGHNA and CDR2 YSLEER. Between the trimmed V and J ends, which lost 1 base and 3 bases, there was a span of 16 bases. The CDR3 DNA is TGCGCCAGCAGCCAAGTGGGGCCCCCCCAGAACTACGAGCAGTACTTC. Protein product: CASSQVGPPQNYEQYF.

The rearrangement links TRBV7-2 to TRBJ1-1; D is perhaps TRBD1 (5 bases). The ends were cut back, 7 bases at V and 1 base at J, with 16 bases in the middle. This CDR3 has 15 residues. Germline V gives CDR1 SGHTA, CDR2 FQGNSA. The CDR3 nucleotides read TGTGCCAGCACTTTAGGCAGGGCCTCGAACACTGAAGCTTTCTTT. Amino acids: CASTLGRASNTEAFF.

This clone has only a few counts. The rearrangement joins TRBV20-1 to TRBJ2-3, with D unclear. Trimming pared 6 bases from V and 4 bases from J, leaving 8 bases between. The V gene's germline CDR1 is DFQATT and CDR2 SNEGSKA (reference sequence). The CDR3 totals 11 residues. This chain's CDR3 is CSAETADTQYF. The CDR3, as DNA: TGCAGTGCGGAGACGGCAGATACGCAGTATTTT.